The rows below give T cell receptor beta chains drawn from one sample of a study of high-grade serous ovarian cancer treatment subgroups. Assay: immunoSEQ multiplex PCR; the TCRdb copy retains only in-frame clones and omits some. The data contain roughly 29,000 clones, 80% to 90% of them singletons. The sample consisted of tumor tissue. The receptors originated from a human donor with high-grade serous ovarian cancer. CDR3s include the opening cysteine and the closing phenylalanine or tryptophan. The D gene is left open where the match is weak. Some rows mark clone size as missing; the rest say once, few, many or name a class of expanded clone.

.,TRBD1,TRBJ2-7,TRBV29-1,CSVESRDSYTYEQYF,TGCAGCGTTGAATCCCGGGACAGCTATACCTACGAGCAGTACTTC
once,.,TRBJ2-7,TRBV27,CASSSHYRANYEQYF,TGTGCCAGCAGTTCCCACTACAGGGCGAACTACGAGCAGTACTTC
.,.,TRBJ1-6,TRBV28,CASSFPSSLPAGDNSPLHF,TGTGCCAGCAGTTTTCCTTCATCTCTCCCTGCAGGGGATAATTCACCCCTCCACTTT
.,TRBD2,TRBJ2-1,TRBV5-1,CASSLVAGGGNEQFF,TGCGCCAGCAGCTTAGTCGCGGGAGGGGGTAATGAGCAGTTCTTC
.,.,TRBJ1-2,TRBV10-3,CAISDGDSYGYTF,TGTGCCATCAGTGACGGGGATAGCTATGGCTACACCTTC
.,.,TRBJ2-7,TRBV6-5,CASSSRPVQGYEQYF,TGTGCCAGCAGTTCCCGACCAGTACAGGGCTACGAGCAGTACTTC
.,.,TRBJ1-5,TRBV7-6,CASSLRGNQPQHF,TGTGCCAGCAGCTTAAGGGGCAATCAGCCCCAGCATTTT
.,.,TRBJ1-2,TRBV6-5,CASSYSRGNYGYTF,TGTGCCAGCAGTTACTCGCGGGGTAACTATGGCTACACCTTC
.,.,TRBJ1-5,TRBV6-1,CASSEDGGNQPQHF,TGTGCCAGCAGTGAAGACGGGGGGAATCAGCCCCAGCATTTT
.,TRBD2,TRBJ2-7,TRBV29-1,CSVDDATSGGYEQYF,TGCAGCGTCGACGATGCGACTAGCGGGGGCTACGAGCAGTACTTC
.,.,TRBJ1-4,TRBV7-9,CASSLRPTWGGNEKLFF,TGTGCCAGCAGCTTACGCCCCACGTGGGGGGGCAATGAAAAACTGTTTTTT
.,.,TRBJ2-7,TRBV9,CASSVASSEGEQYF,TGTGCCAGCAGCGTAGCGTCTAGCGAGGGTGAGCAGTACTTC
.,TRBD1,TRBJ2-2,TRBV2,CASSRQGDTGELFF,TGTGCCAGCAGCAGACAGGGGGACACCGGGGAGCTGTTTTTT
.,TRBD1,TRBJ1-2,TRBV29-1,CSVAWQGAMGYGYTF,TGCAGCGTTGCGTGGCAGGGGGCGATGGGCTATGGCTACACCTTC
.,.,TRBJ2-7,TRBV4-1,CASSQLPSRVRHEQYF,TGCGCCAGCAGCCAACTTCCCAGCAGGGTGAGGCACGAGCAGTACTTC
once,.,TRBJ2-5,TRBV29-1,CSAEGGGLGETQYF,TGCAGCGCCGAGGGGGGAGGCCTCGGAGAGACCCAGTACTTC
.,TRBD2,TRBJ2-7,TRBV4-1,CASSRDLSGTFGEQYF,TGCGCCAGCAGCCGAGACCTTAGCGGGACTTTTGGCGAGCAGTACTTC
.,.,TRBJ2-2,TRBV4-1,CASSQNYGGNTGELFF,TGCGCCAGCAGCCAGAACTATGGGGGGAACACCGGGGAGCTGTTTTTT
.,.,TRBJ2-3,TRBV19,CATTDFTDTQYF,TGTGCCACTACAGACTTCACAGATACGCAGTATTTT
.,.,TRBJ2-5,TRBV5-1,CASSVGTVKETQYF,TGCGCCAGCAGCGTCGGGACGGTTAAGGAGACCCAGTACTTC
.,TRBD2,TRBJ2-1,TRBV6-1,CASSGLASSYNEQFF,TGTGCCAGCAGCGGACTAGCGAGCTCCTACAATGAGCAGTTCTTC
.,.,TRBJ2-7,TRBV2,CASNQGSGGGAYEQYF,TGTGCCAGCAACCAGGGGAGCGGAGGAGGGGCTTACGAGCAGTACTTC
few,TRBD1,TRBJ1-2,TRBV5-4,CASSQQGILFGYTF,TGTGCCAGCTCCCAACAGGGGATTCTTTTTGGCTACACCTTC
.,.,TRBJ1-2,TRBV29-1,CSDNYGYTF,TGCAGCGATAACTATGGCTACACCTTC
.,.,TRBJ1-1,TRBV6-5,CASSPPGRNTEAFF,TGTGCCAGCAGTCCCCCTGGCCGGAACACTGAAGCTTTCTTT
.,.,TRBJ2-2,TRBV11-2,CASSLVQGLYTGELFF,TGTGCCAGCAGCTTAGTACAGGGACTCTATACCGGGGAGCTGTTTTTT
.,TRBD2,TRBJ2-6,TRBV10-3,CAISDGGRSSGANVLTF,TGTGCCATCAGTGATGGCGGGAGGAGCTCTGGGGCCAACGTCCTGACTTTC
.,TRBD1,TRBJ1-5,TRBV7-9,CASSLGGGGQTQPQHF,TGTGCCAGCAGCTTAGGCGGGGGGGGACAGACTCAGCCCCAGCATTTT
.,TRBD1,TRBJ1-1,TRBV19,CASSILTGGNTEAFF,TGTGCCAGTAGTATACTTACAGGGGGGAACACTGAAGCTTTCTTT
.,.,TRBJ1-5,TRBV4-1,CASSQVGGYHQPQHF,TGCGCCAGCAGCCAGGTGGGGGGGTATCATCAGCCCCAGCATTTT
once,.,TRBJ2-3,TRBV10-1,CASSEWGKTDTQYF,TGCGCCAGCAGTGAATGGGGAAAGACAGATACGCAGTATTTT
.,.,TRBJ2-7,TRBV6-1,CASSVDRYEQYF,TGTGCCAGCAGTGTCGACAGGTACGAGCAGTACTTC
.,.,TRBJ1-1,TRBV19,CASGTDTEAFF,TGTGCCTCCGGGACTGACACTGAAGCTTTCTTT
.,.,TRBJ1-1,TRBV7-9,CASSPRGARGTEAFF,TGTGCCAGCAGCCCTAGAGGGGCGCGGGGCACTGAAGCTTTCTTT
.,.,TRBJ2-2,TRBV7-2,CASSPRPGQNTGELFF,TGTGCCAGCAGCCCACGGCCGGGGCAGAACACCGGGGAGCTGTTTTTT
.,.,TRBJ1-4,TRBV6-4,CASSPERGKGKLFF,TGTGCCAGCAGCCCCGAGAGGGGGAAGGGGAAACTGTTTTTT
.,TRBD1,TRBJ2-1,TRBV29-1,CSVQGENTNEQFF,TGCAGCGTCCAGGGGGAAAATACCAATGAGCAGTTCTTC
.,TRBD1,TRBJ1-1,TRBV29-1,CSVEWQGAAFF,TGCAGCGTTGAATGGCAGGGGGCAGCTTTCTTT
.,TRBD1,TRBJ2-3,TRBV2,CASRETGSGTDTQYF,TGTGCCAGCAGGGAGACAGGGTCTGGCACAGATACGCAGTATTTT
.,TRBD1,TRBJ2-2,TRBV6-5,CASSMGQGWAGELFF,TGTGCCAGCAGCATGGGACAGGGGTGGGCCGGGGAGCTGTTTTTT
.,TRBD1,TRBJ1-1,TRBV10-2,CASSRDSQNTEAFF,TGCGCCAGCAGCCGGGACAGCCAAAACACTGAAGCTTTCTTT
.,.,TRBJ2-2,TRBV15,CATMGPLGTGELFF,TGTGCCACCATGGGACCTTTGGGTACCGGGGAGCTGTTTTTT
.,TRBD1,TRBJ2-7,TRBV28,CATETGGRYEQYF,TGTGCCACCGAGACAGGGGGCAGGTACGAGCAGTACTTC
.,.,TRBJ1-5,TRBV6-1,CASRRDVNQPQHF,TGTGCCAGCAGGAGGGACGTGAATCAGCCCCAGCATTTT
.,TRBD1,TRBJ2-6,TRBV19,CASKGWDRATGANVLTF,TGTGCCAGTAAGGGATGGGACAGGGCTACGGGGGCCAACGTCCTGACTTTC
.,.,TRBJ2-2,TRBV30,CAWRGTYLRNTGELFF,TGTGCCTGGAGAGGTACCTACCTGCGCAACACCGGGGAGCTGTTTTTT
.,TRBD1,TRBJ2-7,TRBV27,CASSLIGVGGHYEQYF,TGTGCCAGCAGTTTAATCGGGGTAGGGGGCCACTACGAGCAGTACTTC
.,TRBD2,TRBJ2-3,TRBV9,CASSVSAGGADTQYF,TGTGCCAGCAGCGTGTCAGCGGGAGGCGCAGATACGCAGTATTTT
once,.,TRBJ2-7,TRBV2,CASTGQGGYEQYF,TGTGCCAGCACCGGTCAGGGCGGGTACGAGCAGTACTTC
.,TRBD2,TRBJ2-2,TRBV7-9,CASSRTSGRWTGELFF,TGTGCCAGCAGCCGTACTAGCGGGAGGTGGACCGGGGAGCTGTTTTTT
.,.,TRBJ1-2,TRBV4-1,CASSQAPQNTNYGYTF,TGCGCCAGCAGCCAAGCTCCGCAGAACACTAACTATGGCTACACCTTC
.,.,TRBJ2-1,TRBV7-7,CASSLEGPLEGNEQFF,TGTGCTAGCAGCTTAGAGGGGCCCTTAGAGGGCAATGAGCAGTTCTTC
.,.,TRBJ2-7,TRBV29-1,CSVERRVAREQYF,TGCAGCGTTGAAAGGAGAGTCGCACGCGAGCAGTACTTC
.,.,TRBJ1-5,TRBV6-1,CASSELQPQHF,TGTGCCAGCAGTGAACTTCAGCCCCAGCATTTT
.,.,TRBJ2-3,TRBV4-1,CASSQDVGTGAYTQYF,TGCGCCAGCAGCCAAGATGTGGGGACTGGGGCATATACGCAGTATTTT
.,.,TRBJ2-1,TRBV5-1,CASAPGGQTYNEQFF,TGCGCCAGCGCCCCCGGAGGACAAACATACAATGAGCAGTTCTTC
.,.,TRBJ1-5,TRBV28,CASSPKGSPGVQPQHF,TGTGCCAGCAGTCCCAAGGGGTCACCAGGGGTACAGCCCCAGCATTTT
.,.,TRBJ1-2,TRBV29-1,CSVGPGDGYTF,TGCAGCGTTGGGCCAGGTGATGGCTACACCTTC
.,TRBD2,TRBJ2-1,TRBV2,CASSVRTSAHNEQFF,TGTGCCAGCAGTGTTCGGACTAGCGCCCACAATGAGCAGTTCTTC